This entry concerns a single T cell receptor beta chain. Trimming cost V 6 bases and J 4 bases, with 18 bases left between them. The CDR3 loop spans 15 amino acids. In germline, CDR1 is MNHEY, CDR2 SVGEGT. The authors' processing: Reference gene primer amplification gave nucleated cell count estimates. The assay was immunoSEQ multiplex PCR, and TCRdb's table has in-frame clones only and misses some. The V and J calls and the clone size are those of that table, but D and trimming were determined from the DNA. The sample lists 150,000 to 200,000 clones, around 86% seen once, with approximately 25% in the top ten. The data were obtained in a study of blood T cell repertoires in COVID-19. The overall study: The study counted Cohort 3 donors as recovered given two negative PCRs, clearance, or symptom resolution. Whether acute or convalescent, the COVID-19 samples came from the United States, Italy and Spain. From T cells, B-cell-depleted T cells, or PBMCs came the material, which was cDNA or gDNA.

Material for sequencing was PBMCs or T cells enriched from blood (not recorded which). The genes are TRBV6-2 or TRBV6-3 and TRBJ1-1, with no clear D. This clonotype was sampled from a woman in her thirties or forties in a cohort exposed to, infected with or recovered from COVID-19 (not recorded which). For the CDR3, the DNA is TGTGCCAGCAGCCCATCCTCGGGGTTGGTCACTGAAGCTTTCTTT. Translation gives CASSPSSGLVTEAFF.